The clone carrying this T cell receptor beta chain occurred a few times. Its antigen is unidentified. Germline V gene lookup returns CDR1 SGHTA and CDR2 FQGNSA. With 1 base removed from V and 6 bases from J, the gap between germline ends came to 9 bases. CDR3 length: 13 amino acids. The entry originates in a study of beta chain features in type 1 diabetes. Whole-study results and caveats: Cells carrying high TCR expression could end up over-represented when cDNA is sequenced. Moderately but significantly shorter TCRB CDR3s were found in Type 1 diabetes patients in all four CD4+ subsets.

cDNA synthesis used the whole RNA isolate, giving expressed TCRB sequences. Libraries were prepared by immunoSEQ multiplex PCR; TCRdb keeps only in-frame clonotypes and omits some of them. This table has 450,000 or so clones, more than 9.5% appearing once. A single heparinised blood sample, averaging about 120 mL, was obtained per donor. By way of CD45RO/CCR7/CD25/CD127/CD95/CD27, the CD4+ regulatory, stem cell-like memory, central memory and naive cells were sorted. The receptor's source is a woman between 18 and 29 years old in good health. Sequenced input: naive CD4+ T cells from blood. The V gene is TRBV7-2, the J gene TRBJ2-5; D is tentatively TRBD1 or TRBD2 (6 bases each). Written as DNA, the CDR3 is TGTGCCAGCAGCTTAGGGGGGGCGAAGACCCAGTACTTC. Translation gives CASSLGGAKTQYF. The whole variable domain, remainder taken from reference TRBV7-2 and TRBJ2-5, is GAGVSQSPSNKVTEKGKDVELRCDPISGHTALYWYRQSLGQGLEFLIYFQGNSAPDKSGLPSDRFSAERTGGSVSTLTIQRTQQEDSAVYLCASSLGGAKTQYFGPGTRLLVL.